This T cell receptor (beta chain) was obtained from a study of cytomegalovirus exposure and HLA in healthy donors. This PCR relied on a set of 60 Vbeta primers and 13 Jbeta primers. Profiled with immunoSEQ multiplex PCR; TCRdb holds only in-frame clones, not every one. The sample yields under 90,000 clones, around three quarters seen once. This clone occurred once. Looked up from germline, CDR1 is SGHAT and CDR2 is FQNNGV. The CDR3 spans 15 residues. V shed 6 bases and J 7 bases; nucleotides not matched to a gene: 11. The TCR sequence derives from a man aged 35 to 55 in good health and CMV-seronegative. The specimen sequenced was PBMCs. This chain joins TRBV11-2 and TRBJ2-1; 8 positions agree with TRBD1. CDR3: CASSQQGVRRNEQFF. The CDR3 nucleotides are TGTGCCAGCAGTCAACAGGGGGTCCGGCGGAATGAGCAGTTCTTC.